This T cell receptor beta chain was captured in a study of blood T cells in healthy people across ages. This clonotype showed up just a few times. Germline assignment: CDR1 LGHNA and CDR2 YSLEER. V was trimmed by 0 bases and J by 8 bases, leaving 16 bases between them. This CDR3 has 16 amino acids. Combining a sample-barcoded 5' primer with a J-beta primer mix, a second PCR ran for 7 to 11 cycles. MiXCR was run by TCRdb on the 5' RACE reads, yielding one entry per CDR3 protein. The sample carries around 1,600,000 distinct CDR3 sequences, around 40% recorded once. The chain is built from TRBV4-3 and TRBJ1-4, with D possibly matching TRBD1 (5 bases). The receptor was derived from a woman between 18 and 30 years old in good health. Sample: blood. Here the CDR3 reads CASSQEVWGVREKLFF. Here the CDR3 DNA reads TGCGCCAGCAGCCAAGAAGTGTGGGGGGTAAGGGAAAAACTGTTTTTT.